The rows below give T cell receptor beta chains drawn from one sample of a study of T cells in Graves' hyperthyroidism and ophthalmopathy. Via MiXCR, TCRdb re-called the multiplex PCR reads, giving one row per CDR3 protein. This sample yields some 600,000 distinct CDR3 sequences, of which about 15% are seen a single time; 4.5% to 6% belongs to the top ten. The sample comprised blood. Receptor source: a woman in her thirties with Graves' hyperthyroidism that later progressed to Graves' ophthalmopathy. Both conserved end residues are part of each CDR3.

TRBJ1-1,TRBV27,CASSLYRGGHTEAFF
TRBJ1-4,TRBV19,CASSIGGDRGEKLFF
TRBJ2-1,TRBV7-2,CASSITGASGDEQFF
TRBJ2-2,TRBV3-1,CASSRQPLATTGELFF
TRBJ2-1,TRBV12-3/TRBV12-4,CASSPDRNVQFF
TRBJ2-5,TRBV18,CASSQSGQGGVTQYF
TRBJ1-4,TRBV11-3,CASSLRDSEKLFF
TRBJ2-5,TRBV3-1,CASRPLGGETQYF
TRBJ2-1,TRBV24-1,CATSDPSGSYTEQFF
TRBJ2-1,TRBV30,CAFLRDYSYNEQFF
TRBJ2-3,TRBV2,CASPIVDRAHTYTQYF
TRBJ2-3,TRBV12-3/TRBV12-4,CASSAGGLAGWTDTQYF
TRBJ2-6,TRBV19,CASTLILDGANVLTF
TRBJ2-7,TRBV27,CASSLYRESGYEQYF
TRBJ1-1,TRBV3-1,CASSRTEGAEAFF
TRBJ2-5,TRBV11-2,CASSNPLGGAETQYF
TRBJ2-1,TRBV7-9,CASTFPGAGDRNNEQFF
TRBJ2-7,TRBV6-1,CASNQGSAYEQYF
TRBJ2-2,TRBV6-6,CASSYSLGGGLTGELFF
TRBJ2-7,TRBV19,CASSIDLYTYEQYF
TRBJ1-2,TRBV5-1,CASSLGPAEGGYTF
TRBJ2-1,TRBV18,CASSPTSTSLPLNEQFF
TRBJ2-3,TRBV3-1,CASSPWTSGGKGDTQYF
TRBJ2-3,TRBV5-1,CASSPEGKGFTDTQYF
TRBJ2-2,TRBV24-1,CATSGTRANTGELFF
TRBJ1-2,TRBV7-9,CASSLDSRNYGYTF
TRBJ1-1,TRBV18,CASSHSQGVRSTEAFF
TRBJ2-2,TRBV4-2,CASSQLGGNTGELFF
TRBJ1-3,TRBV9,CASSATGSPSYSGNTIYF
TRBJ2-5,TRBV20-1,CSASPPRQLWETQYF
TRBJ2-3,TRBV7-8,CASSRTPVDTDTQYF
TRBJ2-4,TRBV19,CASSQGPKNIQYF
TRBJ1-3,TRBV7-8,CASSSGLAVRNTIYF
TRBJ1-4,TRBV28,CASLSGGGEKLFF
TRBJ2-7,TRBV12-3/TRBV12-4,CASSLGQGLEEQYF
TRBJ2-2,TRBV9,CASSVGLAGVHTGELFF
TRBJ1-4,TRBV6-1,CASLDRAREKLFF
TRBJ2-7,TRBV30,CAWRGGSYEQYF
TRBJ1-1,TRBV10-3,CAISPGQATEAFF
TRBJ2-5,TRBV7-2,CASSSISGHQETQYF
TRBJ2-3,TRBV20-1,CSARPASGRTDTQYF
TRBJ1-2,TRBV7-3,CASSPRQGSSGYTF
TRBJ2-3,TRBV2,CASSEALGRNTQYF
TRBJ2-7,TRBV6-2/TRBV6-3,CASGSGQGGYEQYF
TRBJ1-5,TRBV14,CASSLRGQGSSNQPQHF